Listed below are T cell receptor beta chains from one sample, sequenced in a study of glioma-infiltrating T cells. TCRdb re-analysed the multiplex PCR reads in MiXCR, keeping a single row per CDR3 protein. Here the sample spans around 4,800 distinct CDR3 sequences, roughly a third being singletons. What was sequenced was glioma tissue, nonneoplastic brain tissue, or PBMCs (not recorded which). Receptor source: a human donor with low-grade glioma or glioblastoma, undergoing nonglioma brain surgery, or in good health (not recorded which). The CDR3 runs from the conserved cysteine through the conserved F or W. The D gene is left open where the match is weak. Only some rows state a clone size, as once, few, many or a class for expanded clones.

TGTGCCAGTAGTCTAGGACAGCCTGAGCAGTTCTTC CASSLGQPEQFF 12 NA many TRBJ2-1 TRBV19
TGTGCCAGCAGCCTACTAGGCGAGCCCCAGCATTTT CASSLLGEPQHF 12 NA large TRBJ1-5 TRBV27
TGTGCCAGCAGCTTGGGGACTAGTTTCGATACGCAGTATTTT CASSLGTSFDTQYF 14 TRBD2 NA TRBJ2-3 TRBV7-2
TGTGCCAGCAGTGAAGCGCCGACGGGACCGGTGGGCTCCTACAATGAGCAGTTCTTC CASSEAPTGPVGSYNEQFF 19 NA NA TRBJ2-1 TRBV6-1
TGTGCCAGCAGTGAAGAAGGCGAACCGGGGTCTGAAGCTTTCTTT CASSEEGEPGSEAFF 15 NA large TRBJ1-1 TRBV6-1
TGTGCCAGCAGTAACACTCTAAGGACAGGGTATGGGTACACCTTC CASSNTLRTGYGYTF 15 TRBD1 NA TRBJ1-2 TRBV6-6
TGTGCCAGCAGCCCTGAGCATGGCGGGAACACTGAAGCTTTCTTT CASSPEHGGNTEAFF 15 NA many TRBJ1-1 TRBV5-4
TGTGCCAGCAGCTTAGATTCTAGCGGAGGCTCCTACAATGAGCAGTTCTTC CASSLDSSGGSYNEQFF 17 TRBD2 few TRBJ2-1 TRBV7-9
TGTGCCAGCAGTTTAAGGGGGTCCTGGGGTTACACTGAAGCTTTCTTT CASSLRGSWGYTEAFF 16 NA many TRBJ1-1 TRBV12-3/TRBV12-4
TGTGCCTGGAGTGGGGCGGAGAACTATGGCTACACCTTC CAWSGAENYGYTF 13 NA few TRBJ1-2 TRBV30
TGTGCCAGCAGATATTTAGCGGAGGGCCTGTACAATGAGCAGTTCTTC CASRYLAEGLYNEQFF 16 NA large TRBJ2-1 TRBV6-2/TRBV6-3
TGTGCCAGCAATCAAAACAGGGGCGCTGACTATGGCTACACCTTC CASNQNRGADYGYTF 15 TRBD1 large TRBJ1-2 TRBV6-1
TGTGCCAGTAGTCCGAGTCTCTCCTATAATTCACCCCTCCACTTT CASSPSLSYNSPLHF 15 NA many TRBJ1-6 TRBV19
TGTGCCAGCAGCCTCCGGTCAAGCGGGACCGGGAACACTGAAGCTTTCTTT CASSLRSSGTGNTEAFF 17 NA NA TRBJ1-1 TRBV7-9
TGCGCCAGCAGCCCCGTCGGCAGAGGGAACACTGAAGCTTTCTTT CASSPVGRGNTEAFF 15 NA many TRBJ1-1 TRBV5-1
TGTGCCATCCGGGACCTACGCACAGATACGCAGTATTTT CAIRDLRTDTQYF 13 NA many TRBJ2-3 TRBV10-3
TGCGCCAGCAGCCAAGACGAATTGGGCAGGGGGTATCCGGAAAAACTGTTTTTT CASSQDELGRGYPEKLFF 18 TRBD1 medium-sized TRBJ1-4 TRBV4-1
TGTGCCACCTATAAGCCCAATCAGCTACAGCATTTT CATYKPNQLQHF 12 NA NA TRBJ1-5 TRBV24-1
TGTGCCATGCGATGGGACCCTCTGAACACTGAAGCTTTCTTT CAMRWDPLNTEAFF 14 NA many TRBJ1-1 TRBV10-3
TGCGCCAGCAGCCAAGTGCGTGAAGAGACCCAGTACTTC CASSQVREETQYF 13 NA NA TRBJ2-5 TRBV4-1
TGTGCCAGCAGCGAAACTAGCGGGGGGGCCCTGTTCTTC CASSETSGGALFF 13 TRBD2 NA TRBJ2-1 TRBV3-1
TGTGCCAACAGCTCGGGATGGGATGAAGCTTTCTTT CANSSGWDEAFF 12 NA NA TRBJ1-1 TRBV7-9
TGCGCCAGCAGCTTGGAATCGGGGGCTGGGTCACCCCTCCACTTT CASSLESGAGSPLHF 15 NA many TRBJ1-6 TRBV5-1
TGTGCCAGTAGTATGAGGGACAGCCCGAACACTGAAGCTTTCTTT CASSMRDSPNTEAFF 15 TRBD1 medium-sized TRBJ1-1 TRBV19
TGTGCCACCTTTGGGAACCTAACAGATACGCAGTATTTT CATFGNLTDTQYF 13 NA NA TRBJ2-3 TRBV28
TGTGCCAGCAGCGGTTTAACAGGGCCCCTAAATGAAGCTTTCTTT CASSGLTGPLNEAFF 15 NA many TRBJ1-1 TRBV7-3
TGCGCCAGCACCCCAAGAAATGACGGCCATGAGCAGTTCTTC CASTPRNDGHEQFF 14 NA many TRBJ2-1 TRBV4-1
TGTGCCAGCAGACCCACAGGGGGGCAATACGAGCAGTACTTC CASRPTGGQYEQYF 14 TRBD1 once TRBJ2-7 TRBV28
TGTGCCAGCAGTACGGGACTAGCGGTTCAAAATACGCAGTATTTT CASSTGLAVQNTQYF 15 TRBD2 many TRBJ2-3 TRBV12-3/TRBV12-4